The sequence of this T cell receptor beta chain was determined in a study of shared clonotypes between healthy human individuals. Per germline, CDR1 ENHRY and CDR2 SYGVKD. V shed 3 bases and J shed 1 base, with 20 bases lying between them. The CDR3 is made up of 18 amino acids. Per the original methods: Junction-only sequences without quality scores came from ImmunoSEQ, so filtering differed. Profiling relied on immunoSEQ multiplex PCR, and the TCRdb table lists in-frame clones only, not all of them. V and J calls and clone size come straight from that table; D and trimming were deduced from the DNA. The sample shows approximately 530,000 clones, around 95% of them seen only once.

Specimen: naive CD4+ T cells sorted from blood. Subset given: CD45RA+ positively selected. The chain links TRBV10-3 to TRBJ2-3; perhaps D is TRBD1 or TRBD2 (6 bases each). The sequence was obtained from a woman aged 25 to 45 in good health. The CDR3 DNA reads TGTGCCATCAGTGATTCCATTGGGGGGCCCTCCGGCACAGATACGCAGTATTTT. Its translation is CAISDSIGGPSGTDTQYF.